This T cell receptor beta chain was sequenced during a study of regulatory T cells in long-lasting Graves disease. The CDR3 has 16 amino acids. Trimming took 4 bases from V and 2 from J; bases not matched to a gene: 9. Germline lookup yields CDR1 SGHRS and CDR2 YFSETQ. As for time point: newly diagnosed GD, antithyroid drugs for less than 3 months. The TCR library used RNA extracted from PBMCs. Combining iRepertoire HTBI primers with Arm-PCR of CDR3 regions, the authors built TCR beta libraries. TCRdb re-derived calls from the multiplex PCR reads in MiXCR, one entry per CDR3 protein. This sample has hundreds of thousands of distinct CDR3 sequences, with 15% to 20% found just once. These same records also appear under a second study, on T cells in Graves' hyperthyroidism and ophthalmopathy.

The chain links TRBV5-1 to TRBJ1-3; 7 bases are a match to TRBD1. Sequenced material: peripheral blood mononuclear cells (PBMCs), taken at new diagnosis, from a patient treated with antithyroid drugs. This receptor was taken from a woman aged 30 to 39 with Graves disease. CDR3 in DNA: TGCGCCAGCAGCGCAAGTGGAGGGGGCCCTGGAAACACCATATATTTT. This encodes CASSASGGGPGNTIYF.